These T cell receptor beta chains were read from a single sample in a study of neurological immune-mediated disorders. TCRdb re-called the 5' RACE reads through MiXCR, storing one row per CDR3 protein. Of around 83,000 distinct CDR3 sequences listed, 13% to 15% are singletons. Sequenced: PBMCs. These receptors originate from a woman aged 50 to 60 in good health. CDR3s include the opening cysteine and the closing phenylalanine or tryptophan. A D gene is named only where the DNA matches it firmly. The size entry is marked missing in some rows and otherwise reads once, few, many or a size class.

clone_size: many; j_call: TRBJ2-2; v_call: TRBV20-1; d_call: NA; cdr3_nt: TGCAGTGCTAAAAGGGGGGCGCATACCGGGGAGCTGTTTTTT; cdr3_aa: CSAKRGAHTGELFF
clone_size: many; j_call: TRBJ1-2; v_call: TRBV6-5; d_call: TRBD1; cdr3_nt: TGTGCCAGCAGTTACCAGAGGACAGGGGGTGGGTATGGCTACACCTTC; cdr3_aa: CASSYQRTGGGYGYTF
clone_size: NA; j_call: TRBJ1-1; v_call: TRBV5-1; d_call: NA; cdr3_nt: TGCGCCAGCAGCTACCTTCCGGGGATGAACACTGAAGCTTTCTTT; cdr3_aa: CASSYLPGMNTEAFF
clone_size: many; j_call: TRBJ2-7; v_call: TRBV18; d_call: TRBD1; cdr3_nt: TGTGCCAGCTCACCCAGGGACAGCCCCTACGAGCAGTACTTC; cdr3_aa: CASSPRDSPYEQYF
clone_size: NA; j_call: TRBJ1-5; v_call: TRBV20-1; d_call: NA; cdr3_nt: TGCAGTGCCAGGTGGGGGAATGGGGATCATCAGCCCCAGCATTTT; cdr3_aa: CSARWGNGDHQPQHF
clone_size: many; j_call: TRBJ2-1; v_call: TRBV28; d_call: TRBD2; cdr3_nt: TGTGCCAGCAGTATTGCCTTGGCCGGGACTAGCAGTCGTGGAGAGCAGTTCTTC; cdr3_aa: CASSIALAGTSSRGEQFF
clone_size: many; j_call: TRBJ2-7; v_call: TRBV7-9; d_call: NA; cdr3_nt: TGTGCCAGCAGCTTAGTGTGGACGGGGGAAGAGCAGTACTTC; cdr3_aa: CASSLVWTGEEQYF
clone_size: many; j_call: TRBJ2-7; v_call: TRBV21-1; d_call: NA; cdr3_nt: TGTGCCAGCAGCAAAGATCCGGACAGCCCTAACTCCTACGAGCAGTACTTC; cdr3_aa: CASSKDPDSPNSYEQYF
clone_size: NA; j_call: TRBJ1-4; v_call: TRBV20-1; d_call: TRBD1; cdr3_nt: TGCAGTGCTAGTGGACAGGGGGCTATCGGAAAACTGTTTTTT; cdr3_aa: CSASGQGAIGKLFF
clone_size: NA; j_call: TRBJ1-1; v_call: TRBV5-1; d_call: NA; cdr3_nt: TGCGCCAGCAGCTTGGCGGGGTCAAGGGTCAGGACGAACACTGAAGCTTTCTTT; cdr3_aa: CASSLAGSRVRTNTEAFF
clone_size: many; j_call: TRBJ1-1; v_call: TRBV20-1; d_call: TRBD1; cdr3_nt: TGCAGTGCTATCCCGGGACAGGTAGCTTTCTTT; cdr3_aa: CSAIPGQVAFF
clone_size: many; j_call: TRBJ1-4; v_call: TRBV7-9; d_call: NA; cdr3_nt: TGCGCCAGCAGCGCCAAAGGTTCGCCCCAGGAAAAACTGTTTTTT; cdr3_aa: CASSAKGSPQEKLFF
clone_size: many; j_call: TRBJ2-3; v_call: TRBV9; d_call: NA; cdr3_nt: TGTGCCAGCAGCGAGGGGGATACGCAGTATTTT; cdr3_aa: CASSEGDTQYF
clone_size: many; j_call: TRBJ2-3; v_call: TRBV5-1; d_call: TRBD2; cdr3_nt: TGCGCCAGCAGCTCCTTAGCGGGGGGCTGGGATACGCAGTATTTT; cdr3_aa: CASSSLAGGWDTQYF
clone_size: many; j_call: TRBJ1-5; v_call: TRBV28; d_call: NA; cdr3_nt: TGTGCCAGCAGTCCGGGGATCCTTGGCAATCAGCCCCAGCATTTT; cdr3_aa: CASSPGILGNQPQHF
clone_size: many; j_call: TRBJ2-1; v_call: TRBV20-1; d_call: NA; cdr3_nt: TGCAGTGCTCTTCCCGCAGCGCGGAATGAGCAGTTCTTC; cdr3_aa: CSALPAARNEQFF
clone_size: NA; j_call: TRBJ2-3; v_call: TRBV20-1; d_call: TRBD2; cdr3_nt: TGCAGTGCCAGGGGCAGCGGGAGGGATCCGACAGATACGCAGTATTTT; cdr3_aa: CSARGSGRDPTDTQYF
clone_size: many; j_call: TRBJ2-1; v_call: TRBV6-5; d_call: NA; cdr3_nt: TGTGCCAGCAGAACAACGGGGCGCAATGAGCAGTTCTTC; cdr3_aa: CASRTTGRNEQFF
clone_size: many; j_call: TRBJ2-7; v_call: TRBV7-2; d_call: TRBD2; cdr3_nt: TGTGCCAGCAGCTTAGAAGCGGGGGCTTACTACGAGCAGTACTTC; cdr3_aa: CASSLEAGAYYEQYF
clone_size: NA; j_call: TRBJ2-7; v_call: TRBV3-1; d_call: TRBD1; cdr3_nt: TGTGCCAGCATCCAGTGGACAGGGGGTATCGACCAGTACTTC; cdr3_aa: CASIQWTGGIDQYF
clone_size: many; j_call: TRBJ2-7; v_call: TRBV5-1; d_call: NA; cdr3_nt: TGCGCCAGCAGCTTGCAGGGGTTGGAAGAGCAGTACTTC; cdr3_aa: CASSLQGLEEQYF
clone_size: few; j_call: TRBJ1-5; v_call: TRBV7-8; d_call: NA; cdr3_nt: TGTGCCAGCAGCCCATCCCCAGCGATATCTCAGCTGGCCCAGCATTTT; cdr3_aa: CASSPSPAISQLAQHF
clone_size: few; j_call: TRBJ1-3; v_call: TRBV6-1; d_call: TRBD1; cdr3_nt: TGTGCCAGCAGTGATGCCAGGGGGCACGGAAACACCATATATTTT; cdr3_aa: CASSDARGHGNTIYF
clone_size: few; j_call: TRBJ2-3; v_call: TRBV18; d_call: TRBD2; cdr3_nt: TGTGCCAGCTCACCAAGGTCGGCGGGGGGCACAGATACGCAGTATTTT; cdr3_aa: CASSPRSAGGTDTQYF
clone_size: many; j_call: TRBJ1-2; v_call: TRBV20-1; d_call: TRBD1; cdr3_nt: TGCAGTGCCAGCGACAGGGACCGTGGCTACACCTTC; cdr3_aa: CSASDRDRGYTF
clone_size: few; j_call: TRBJ2-1; v_call: TRBV2; d_call: NA; cdr3_nt: TGTGCCAGCAGTGAAGCGGGGGGGGCTGCTGGTGAGCAGTTCTTC; cdr3_aa: CASSEAGGAAGEQFF
clone_size: many; j_call: TRBJ1-1; v_call: TRBV29-1; d_call: NA; cdr3_nt: TGCAGCGTTGTTCCAGACCTCAACACTGAAGCTTTCTTT; cdr3_aa: CSVVPDLNTEAFF
clone_size: many; j_call: TRBJ2-7; v_call: TRBV7-6; d_call: TRBD1; cdr3_nt: TGTGCCAGCAGCTTACCGGGACAGGGAGACGAGCAGTACTTC; cdr3_aa: CASSLPGQGDEQYF
clone_size: many; j_call: TRBJ2-2; v_call: TRBV9; d_call: NA; cdr3_nt: TGTGCCAGCAGCCCCTGGCGACAGGGAGGGACCGGGGAGCTGTTTTTT; cdr3_aa: CASSPWRQGGTGELFF
clone_size: NA; j_call: TRBJ2-3; v_call: TRBV20-1; d_call: NA; cdr3_nt: TGCAGTGCTAGAGAACAGGGTACGCAGTATTTT; cdr3_aa: CSAREQGTQYF
clone_size: many; j_call: TRBJ2-2; v_call: TRBV5-1; d_call: TRBD1; cdr3_nt: TGCGCCAGCAGCTCCGGGACAGGGAACACCGGGGAGCTGTTTTTT; cdr3_aa: CASSSGTGNTGELFF
clone_size: many; j_call: TRBJ1-2; v_call: TRBV2; d_call: NA; cdr3_nt: TGTGCCAGCAGTGATCCGGGTAGGAGGATTGGCTACACCTTC; cdr3_aa: CASSDPGRRIGYTF
clone_size: many; j_call: TRBJ2-5; v_call: TRBV28; d_call: NA; cdr3_nt: TGTGCCAGCAGCGCACCCTCGGGTTACCAAGAGACCCAGTACTTC; cdr3_aa: CASSAPSGYQETQYF
clone_size: few; j_call: TRBJ2-5; v_call: TRBV29-1; d_call: NA; cdr3_nt: TGCAGCGTTACGGAGGGGGAGAGAGAGACCCAGTACTTC; cdr3_aa: CSVTEGERETQYF
clone_size: many; j_call: TRBJ1-4; v_call: TRBV5-1; d_call: NA; cdr3_nt: TGCGCCAGCAGCATCCCGGACCGGGGGGAAAAACTGTTTTTT; cdr3_aa: CASSIPDRGEKLFF
clone_size: many; j_call: TRBJ2-3; v_call: TRBV12-3/TRBV12-4; d_call: NA; cdr3_nt: TGTGCCAGCAGCCCGCGGACCATTACGTATACGCAGTATTTT; cdr3_aa: CASSPRTITYTQYF
clone_size: few; j_call: TRBJ1-1; v_call: TRBV5-1; d_call: NA; cdr3_nt: TGCGCCAGCAGCTTTTGGGGGAATACTGAAGCTTTCTTT; cdr3_aa: CASSFWGNTEAFF
clone_size: many; j_call: TRBJ2-3; v_call: TRBV3-1; d_call: NA; cdr3_nt: TGTGCCAGCAGCCAATACATCACAGATACGCAGTATTTT; cdr3_aa: CASSQYITDTQYF
clone_size: many; j_call: TRBJ2-3; v_call: TRBV7-9; d_call: NA; cdr3_nt: TGTGCCAGCAGCTTAGAGTCCACAGATACGCAGTATTTT; cdr3_aa: CASSLESTDTQYF